Presented here are 21 T cell receptor beta chains from one specimen sequenced in a study of tumour-infiltrating T cells in Burkitt lymphoma. TCRdb keeps only in-frame clones here, not all; method: immunoSEQ multiplex PCR. The table lists 45,000 to 60,000 clones, less than 35% of them singletons. Material for sequencing was tumor tissue. Receptor source: a human donor with Burkitt lymphoma.

The chain combines TRBV18 with TRBJ1-2; perhaps TRBD1 as D (5 bases). Germline CDR1 KGHSH, CDR2 LQKENI. The length of the CDR3 is 14 residues. The V gene lost 3 bases and the J gene lost 3 bases, with 11 bases spanning the gap. CDR3 in DNA: TGTGCCAGCTCACCGCCGGGGACCGACTATGGCTACACCTTC. This gives the protein CASSPPGTDYGYTF.

This chain links TRBV9 with TRBJ1-1; D not resolved. This CDR3 has 12 residues. The V gene lost 2 bases and the J gene lost 1 base, with 3 bases spanning the gap. The germline V gene encodes CDR1 SGDLS and CDR2 YYNGEE. CDR3: CASSVRNTEAFF. In DNA form, the CDR3 reads TGTGCCAGCAGCGTCAGGAACACTGAAGCTTTCTTT.

V usage is TRBV7-2 and J usage is TRBJ2-3; D gene uncertain. The CDR3 length is 13 residues. Germline assignment: CDR1 SGHTA and CDR2 FQGNSA. V lost 5 bases and J 8 bases, leaving 14 bases between the germline ends. CDR3 nucleotides: TGTGCCAGCAGCGGAACAGCTAAGGGTACGCAGTATTTT. The encoded protein is CASSGTAKGTQYF.

The V call is TRBV7-7, the J call TRBJ2-3; D is ambiguous. The CDR3 consists of 15 residues. The V and J ends lost 5 bases and 2 bases respectively, with 14 bases between them. Germline CDR1 reads SSHAT; CDR2 reads FNYEAQ (reference sequence). CDR3 in amino acids: CASSPLGVDTDTQYF. In DNA form, the CDR3 reads TGTGCCAGCAGCCCTCTCGGAGTAGACACAGATACGCAGTATTTT.

This clone has only a few counts. This chain links TRBV2 with TRBJ2-2; 16 bases line up with TRBD2. This CDR3 is 18 amino acids long. Trimming removed 6 bases from V and 7 bases from J; junction bases left unmatched: 11. The V gene's germline CDR1 is SNHLY and CDR2 FYNNEI. CDR3 nucleotide sequence: TGTGCCAGCAGCGACGCCGGGACTAGCGGGGGGGCGAGCGGGGAGCTGTTTTTT. Protein product: CASSDAGTSGGASGELFF. Full variable domain (outside the CDR3, taken from reference TRBV2 and TRBJ2-2): EPEVTQTPSHQVTQMGQEVILRCVPISNHLYFYWYRQILGQKVEFLVSFYNNEISEKSEIFDDQFSVERPDGSNFTLKIRSTKLEDSAMYFCASSDAGTSGGASGELFFGEGSRLTVL.

V usage is TRBV21-1 and J usage is TRBJ2-5; no DNA check was done on the table's D call, TRBD2. TRBV21-1 counts as a pseudogene. The CDR3 is 19 residues long. The CDR3 DNA sequence: TGTGCCAGCAGCAAATCCTATTGGGGTAGCGGGGGGTCCCAAGAGACCCAGTACTTC. Translation gives CASSKSYWGSGGSQETQYF.

A few counts support this clone. The chain couples TRBV6-5 to TRBJ2-3; D possibly uses TRBD1 or TRBD2 (5 bases each). The CDR3 is 13 residues long. The germline V and J ends were trimmed by 0 bases and 5 bases, with 6 bases remaining between them. From germline, CDR1 is MNHEY and CDR2 SVGAGI. The CDR3 spells CASSYSRGDTQYF. The CDR3 DNA reads as TGTGCCAGCAGTTACTCGAGGGGAGATACGCAGTATTTT.

This clone has more than one count but fewer than ten. The chain has TRBV9 and TRBJ2-5; a possible D gene is TRBD1 (5 bases). CDR1 SGDLS and CDR2 YYNGEE come from the germline V gene. The ends were cut back, 4 bases at V and 4 bases at J, with 14 bases in the middle. This CDR3 is built from 14 residues. The CDR3 protein is CASSLTPGAETQYF. The CDR3 DNA follows: TGTGCCAGCAGCTTAACCCCTGGGGCAGAGACCCAGTACTTC.

This sequence joins TRBV6-6 and TRBJ2-7; tentatively, D is TRBD1 or TRBD2 (5 bases each). This CDR3 is 15 amino acids long. Trimming took 6 bases from V and 6 from J, leaving 21 bases between them. Germline loops: CDR1 MNHNY, CDR2 SVGAGI (reference sequence). As DNA, the CDR3 is TGTGCCAGCAGAACCGGGACCTCCGTAGTAAGCGAGCAGTACTTC. Translated: CASRTGTSVVSEQYF.

This chain connects TRBV25-1 to TRBJ2-7; D is unclear. CDR3 length: 11 amino acids. The V end was cut by 4 bases, the J end by 7 bases, with 8 bases between. Germline values: CDR1 MGHDK, CDR2 SYGVNS. The chain's CDR3 is CASSALREQYF. CDR3 sequence (DNA): TGTGCCAGCAGTGCTTTGAGGGAGCAGTACTTC.

The V and J genes are TRBV7-3 and TRBJ2-7; D possibly matches TRBD1 or TRBD2 (6 bases each). Germline V CDR1 and CDR2: SGHTA, FQGTGA. This CDR3 has 14 residues. With 1 base removed from V and 2 bases from J, the gap between germline ends came to 9 bases. CDR3 DNA sequence: TGTGCCAGCAGCTTAATGGGGGGCCCCTACGAGCAGTACTTC. Amino acid sequence: CASSLMGGPYEQYF.

This clone appeared a few times. This chain joins TRBV6-5 and TRBJ1-2, with D perhaps TRBD1 (5 bases). The CDR3 contains 11 residues. Germline CDR1 MNHEY, CDR2 SVGAGI. V was cut by 6 bases and J by 4 bases, with 6 bases left in between. CDR3 residues: CASSQGYGYTF. The CDR3 DNA reads as TGTGCCAGCAGCCAGGGCTATGGCTACACCTTC.

This clone was seen only a few times. V usage is TRBV5-4 and J usage is TRBJ2-3; TRBD1 or TRBD2 may be the D gene (5 bases each). Germline values: CDR1 SGHNT, CDR2 YYREEE (reference sequence). V was shortened by 3 bases and J by 1 base, with 9 bases between the two germline ends. This CDR3 region has 14 residues. The CDR3 here is CASSWDGGTDTQYF. In nucleotides, the CDR3 is TGTGCCAGCAGCTGGGACGGTGGCACAGATACGCAGTATTTT.

This clone occurred a few times. The chain uses TRBV7-9 and TRBJ1-3; 8 bases line up with TRBD1. Per the germline V gene, CDR1 is SEHNR and CDR2 is FQNEAQ (reference sequence). Trimming removed 11 bases from V and 0 bases from J; junction bases left unmatched: 6. CDR3 length: 14 residues. The chain's CDR3 is CAGGQGFSGNTIYF. CDR3 nucleotide sequence: TGTGCCGGAGGACAGGGCTTCTCTGGAAACACCATATATTTT. Using reference TRBV7-9 and TRBJ1-3 for the parts outside the CDR3, the full variable domain is DTGVSQNPRHKITKRGQNVTFRCDPISEHNRLYWYRQTLGQGPEFLTYFQNEAQLEKSRLLSDRFSAERPKGSFSTLEIQRTEQGDSAMYLCAGGQGFSGNTIYFGEGSWLTVV.

In this sample, this clone turned up a few times. This chain links TRBV30 with TRBJ1-2; D gene unclear. The germline gives CDR1 GTSNPN, CDR2 SVGIG (reference sequence). The V and J ends lost 0 bases and 0 bases respectively, with 11 bases between them. This CDR3 comprises 15 residues. This chain's CDR3 is CAWSVLPASNYGYTF. The CDR3 DNA reads as TGTGCCTGGAGTGTCCTCCCAGCATCTAACTATGGCTACACCTTC.

The gene calls are TRBV7-8 and TRBJ2-2; TRBD1 matches 7 bases. Losses at the gene ends were 5 bases for V and 3 bases for J; bases not matched to a gene: 9. Germline assignment: CDR1 SGHVS and CDR2 FQNEAQ. There are 16 residues in the CDR3. The CDR3 DNA follows: TGTGCCAGCAGCGGACAGGCAGGAAGGGACACCGGGGAGCTGTTTTTT. Translated: CASSGQAGRDTGELFF.

CDR3 amino acids: CASSLALAGGEGTQYF. DNA of the CDR3: TGCGCCAGCAGCTTGGCATTAGCGGGGGGCGAGGGGACCCAGTACTTC. The gene calls are TRBV5-1 and TRBJ2-5; 10 bases match TRBD2. The V gene end was trimmed by 0 bases and the J gene end by 7 bases; junction bases not matched to a gene: 9. There are 16 residues in the CDR3. Germline V gene sequence: CDR1 SGHRS, CDR2 YFSETQ. The complete variable domain, with remaining parts taken from reference TRBV5-1 and TRBJ2-5, reads KAGVTQTPRYLIKTRGQQVTLSCSPISGHRSVSWYQQTPGQGLQFLFEYFSETQRNKGNFPGRFSGRQFSNSRSEMNVSTLELGDSALYLCASSLALAGGEGTQYFGPGTRLLVL.

The chain employs TRBV25-1 and TRBJ2-2, with D uncertain. Trimming shortened V by 2 bases and J by 5 bases, and 9 bases separated the two germline ends. CDR1 is MGHDK and CDR2 is SYGVNS in the germline V gene. This CDR3 comprises 14 residues. The CDR3 region is CASSEGGRTGELFF. CDR3 DNA: TGTGCCAGCAGTGAAGGCGGCAGAACCGGGGAGCTGTTTTTT.

In its sample, this clone was seen a few times. The V call is TRBV7-3, the J call TRBJ1-5, with a possible D match to TRBD1 (5 bases). This CDR3 comprises 16 residues. In germline, CDR1 is SGHTA, CDR2 FQGTGA. V lost 1 base to trimming and J lost 6 bases, with 16 bases between them. The DNA of the CDR3 is TGTGCCAGCAGCTTAAGACCGGGACGGTGGATTCAGCCCCAGCATTTT. The encoded protein is CASSLRPGRWIQPQHF.

The chain carries TRBV11-2 and TRBJ2-7; D is unclear. CDR1 is SGHAT, CDR2 FQNNGV, per germline. V shed 4 bases and J shed 5 bases, with 6 bases lying between them. The CDR3 spans 11 residues. Here the CDR3 DNA reads TGTGCCAGCAGCTCCCCCCACGAGCAGTACTTC. This encodes CASSSPHEQYF.

V gene TRBV7-9 combines with J gene TRBJ2-3; D is perhaps TRBD2 (6 bases). The length of the CDR3 is 15 residues. V was clipped by 5 bases and J by 0 bases, with 12 bases between them. Germline CDR1 reads SEHNR; CDR2 reads FQNEAQ (reference sequence). DNA for the CDR3: TGTGCCAGCAGCCCGTCCGGGACTAGCACAGATACGCAGTATTTT. Translation: CASSPSGTSTDTQYF.